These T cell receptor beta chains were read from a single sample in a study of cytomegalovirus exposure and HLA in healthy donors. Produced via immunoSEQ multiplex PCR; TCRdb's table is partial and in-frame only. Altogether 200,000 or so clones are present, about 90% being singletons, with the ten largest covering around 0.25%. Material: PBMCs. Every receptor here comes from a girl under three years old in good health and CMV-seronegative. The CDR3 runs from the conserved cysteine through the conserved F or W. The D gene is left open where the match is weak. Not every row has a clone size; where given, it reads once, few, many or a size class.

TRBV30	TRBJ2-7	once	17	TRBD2	TGTGCCTGTTCAAGGACTAGCGGGAAAGTTTGGTCCTACGAGCAGTACTTC	CACSRTSGKVWSYEQYF
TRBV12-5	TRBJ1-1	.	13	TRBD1	TGTGCTAGTGGGGGACAGGTTGTCTCTGAAGCTTTCTTT	CASGGQVVSEAFF
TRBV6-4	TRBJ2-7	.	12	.	TGTGCCAGCAGACCCGAGGGCTACGAGCAGTACTTC	CASRPEGYEQYF
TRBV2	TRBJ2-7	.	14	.	TGTGCCAGCAGACAGCAGGGAGGTCCCTACGAGCAGTACTTC	CASRQQGGPYEQYF
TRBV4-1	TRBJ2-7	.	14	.	TGCGCCAGCAGCCTAACCGACAGGCTCTACGAGCAGTACTTC	CASSLTDRLYEQYF
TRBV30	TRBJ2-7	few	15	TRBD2	TGTGCCTGGAGTAGTCTAGGACTAGCGACCTACGAGCAGTACTTC	CAWSSLGLATYEQYF
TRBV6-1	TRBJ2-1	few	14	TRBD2	TGTGCCAGCAGTGGTAGCGGGGGGCTCTATGAGCAGTTCTTC	CASSGSGGLYEQFF
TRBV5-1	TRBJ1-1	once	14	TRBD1	TGCGCCAGCAGCTTGGGACAGGGGGTCACTGAAGCTTTCTTT	CASSLGQGVTEAFF
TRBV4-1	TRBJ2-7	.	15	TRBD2	TGCGCCAGCAGCCAAGAGGGACTAGCTTCCTACGAGCAGTACTTC	CASSQEGLASYEQYF
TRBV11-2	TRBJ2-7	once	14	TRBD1	TGTGCCAGCACCCCGGACAGGTTGTCCTACGAGCAGTACTTC	CASTPDRLSYEQYF
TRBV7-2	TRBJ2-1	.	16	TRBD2	TGTGCCAGCAGCTTAGTCCCACGGGGGGGTGCCGGTGAGCAGTTCTTC	CASSLVPRGGAGEQFF
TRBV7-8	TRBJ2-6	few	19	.	TGTGCCAGCAGCCCGGAGGGGTGGCCCAAGAGCTCTGGGGCCAACGTCCTGACTTTC	CASSPEGWPKSSGANVLTF
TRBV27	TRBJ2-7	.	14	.	TGTGCCAGCAGTTTCACGGCAGGGATCAACGAGCAGTACTTC	CASSFTAGINEQYF
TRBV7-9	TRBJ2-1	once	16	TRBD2	TGTGCCAGCAGCTTAGTAGGCGGGGGGGCTAACAATGAGCAGTTCTTC	CASSLVGGGANNEQFF
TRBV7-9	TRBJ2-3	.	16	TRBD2	TGTGCCAGCCCTGGGACTAGCGGGATCCCTGAAGATACGCAGTATTTT	CASPGTSGIPEDTQYF
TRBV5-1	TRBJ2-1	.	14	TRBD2	TGCGCCAGCAGCTTGGGGGGACTAGGATTGAGTCAGTTCTTC	CASSLGGLGLSQFF
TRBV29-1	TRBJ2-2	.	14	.	TGCAGCGTTGAAGGGGGGGTTCGGACCGGGGAGCTGTTTTTT	CSVEGGVRTGELFF
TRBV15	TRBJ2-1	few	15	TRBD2	TGTGCCACCAGCACTCGGGGGGGGAGATCCAATGAGCAGTTCTTC	CATSTRGGRSNEQFF
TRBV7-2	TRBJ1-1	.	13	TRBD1	TGTGCCAGCAGCCCCAACAGGGGGCGTGAGGCTTTCTTT	CASSPNRGREAFF
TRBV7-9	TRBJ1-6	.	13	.	TGTGCCAGCAGCACGGCAGGGAAATCACCCCTCCACTTT	CASSTAGKSPLHF
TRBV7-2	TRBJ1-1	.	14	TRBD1	TGTGCCAGCAGCTCATGGGACAGAGACACTGAAGCTTTCTTT	CASSSWDRDTEAFF